Shown below are 18 T cell receptor beta chains from a single sample sequenced in a study of identical twins. From the 5' RACE reads, TCRdb called clonotypes with MiXCR, one entry per CDR3 protein. The sample holds around 1.7 million distinct CDR3 sequences; under 35% are singletons and the top ten take about 0.27%. Sequencing was carried out using cord blood. The receptors stem from a newborn girl in good health.

This clonotype came up a few times. The V gene is TRBV12-3 or TRBV12-4, the J gene TRBJ1-1; D uncertain. This CDR3 has 15 residues. Deletions cut 6 bases from V and 4 bases from J, with 18 bases between. Here the CDR3 reads CASSPLGRRGTEAFF. The DNA for the CDR3 is TGTGCCAGCAGCCCTTTGGGGAGACGTGGCACTGAAGCTTTCTTT.

The sample holds a few counts of this clonotype. The V call is TRBV11-2, the J call TRBJ2-7; 8 positions match TRBD2. In germline, CDR1 is SGHAT, CDR2 FQNNGV. The CDR3 runs 17 residues. V lost 5 bases, J lost 0 bases, and 12 bases stayed unmatched. The CDR3 region is CASSPNPTSGLSYEQYF. As DNA, the CDR3 is TGTGCCAGCAGCCCAAATCCAACTAGCGGTCTCTCCTACGAGCAGTACTTC.

This clonotype was seen a few times. V usage is TRBV27 and J usage is TRBJ1-2, with 9 positions matching TRBD1. The CDR3 sequence is 16 residues long. Germline V lookup: CDR1 MNHEY, CDR2 SMNVEV (reference sequence). The junction had 12 bases not matched to a gene; V was cut back by 5 bases and J by 5 bases. The CDR3 DNA reads TGTGCCAGCAGTCTGGGACAGGGATTACCTTTGTATGGCTACACCTTC. It is translated as CASSLGQGLPLYGYTF.

V gene TRBV29-1 combines with J gene TRBJ2-1; tentatively, D is TRBD2 (7 bases). Trimming removed 7 bases from V and 7 bases from J, with 17 bases in between. The CDR3 runs to 13 residues. CDR1 is SQVTM, CDR2 ANQGSEA, per germline. The CDR3 sequence is CSAQGGSGNEQFF. The CDR3 region has the DNA TGCAGCGCCCAAGGGGGTAGCGGGAATGAGCAGTTCTTC.

On this clonotype itself: A much more abundant neighbour one base away suggests this may be a read error. The gene calls are TRBV28 and TRBJ1-2; D is uncertain. The V gene lost 2 bases and the J gene lost 9 bases, with 13 bases spanning the gap. Germline V gene data show CDR1 as MDHEN and CDR2 as SYDVKM. The CDR3 extends over 13 amino acids. The CDR3 reads CASSLVGQDSYTF. The CDR3 nucleotides read TGTGCCAGCAGTTTAGTAGGTCAGGATAGCTACACCTTC.

This chain uses TRBV2 with TRBJ1-5; D is ambiguous. Germline CDR1 reads SNHLY; CDR2 reads FYNNEI. The CDR3 is 14 amino acids. V lost 6 bases, J lost 4 bases, and 13 bases lay in between. The CDR3 DNA follows: TGTGCCAGCAGCCCCATGAGGAATAATCAGCCCCAGCATTTT. This gives the protein CASSPMRNNQPQHF.

There are a few counts of this clonotype. The gene calls are TRBV27 and TRBJ1-1; 9 bases align to TRBD1. V gave up 4 bases and J gave up 6 bases; unmatched junction bases: 6. CDR1 is MNHEY, CDR2 SMNVEV, per germline (reference sequence). This CDR3 comprises 14 residues. The CDR3 is CASSSTGTGPEAFF. The CDR3 DNA is TGTGCCAGCAGTTCTACCGGGACAGGGCCTGAAGCTTTCTTT.

The chain links TRBV30 to TRBJ2-7; no firm D call. Germline V lookup: CDR1 GTSNPN, CDR2 SVGIG (reference sequence). V was cut by 1 base and J by 2 bases, with 9 bases left in between. The CDR3 is 13 amino acids. DNA of the CDR3: TGTGCCTGGAGTGAGGGCCCCGCCTACGAGCAGTACTTC. Its translation: CAWSEGPAYEQYF.

This clonotype has at least ten counts. The chain employs TRBV20-1 and TRBJ1-5; D is perhaps TRBD1 (6 bases). The germline gives CDR1 DFQATT, CDR2 SNEGSKA (reference sequence). There are 14 residues in the CDR3. Trimming cost V 2 bases and J 2 bases, with 10 bases left between them. The DNA of the CDR3 is TGCAGTGCTAGATCCGGGGGCGGCAATCAGCCCCAGCATTTT. Its protein product is CSARSGGGNQPQHF.

The chain carries TRBV20-1 and TRBJ2-3; 11 nucleotides line up with TRBD2. CDR3 length: 14 residues. The germline CDR1 and CDR2 sequences are DFQATT and SNEGSKA (reference sequence). V lost 6 bases, J lost 3 bases, and 5 bases stayed unmatched. As DNA, the CDR3 is TGCAGTGCAAGACTAGCGGGATGGACAGATACGCAGTATTTT. Its protein product is CSARLAGWTDTQYF.

The chain has TRBV20-1 and TRBJ1-4; D is perhaps TRBD1 (6 bases). Germline-derived CDR1 and CDR2 are DFQATT and SNEGSKA (reference sequence). This CDR3 has 14 amino acids. Trimming shortened V by 4 bases and J by 7 bases, and 16 bases separated the two germline ends. The CDR3 protein is CSAKPGRGSEKLFF. Here the CDR3 DNA reads TGCAGTGCTAAGCCGGGCAGGGGCAGTGAAAAACTGTTTTTT.

The chain uses TRBV5-1 and TRBJ2-3, with TRBD2 identical over 10 bases. Looked up from germline, CDR1 is SGHRS and CDR2 is YFSETQ. CDR3 length equals 16 residues. J lost 8 bases, V lost 0 bases, and 9 bases had no gene match. The CDR3, as DNA: TGCGCCAGCAGCTTGGGCCTAGCGGGAGAGGCAGGTACGCAGTATTTT. Translation gives CASSLGLAGEAGTQYF.

Regarding this clonotype: This may come from a read error, since a much larger clone is one base off. This chain uses TRBV10-3 with TRBJ2-3; D possibly matches TRBD1 or TRBD2 (5 bases each). The CDR3 covers 13 residues. V lost 10 bases and J 2 bases, leaving 13 bases between the germline ends. The germline V gene has CDR1 ENHRY and CDR2 SYGVKD. CDR3 in DNA: TGTGCCAGCAACGGGGCGAACACAGATACGCAGTATTTT. It codes for CASNGANTDTQYF.

This clonotype turned up a few times. J is TRBJ2-3 and V is TRBV25-1; the match to TRBD1 covers 12 bases. V lost 0 bases, J lost 8 bases, and 3 bases stayed unmatched. The CDR3 consists of 15 residues. Germline lookup yields CDR1 MGHDK and CDR2 SYGVNS. The CDR3 nucleotides read TGTGCCAGCAGTGAATATGGGACAGGGGGCCTTACGCAGTATTTT. Its translation is CASSEYGTGGLTQYF.

The sample holds a few counts of this clonotype. V is TRBV6-5 and J is TRBJ2-3, with TRBD2 matching over 10 bases. The J segment lost 5 bases and the V segment lost 1 base, leaving 12 bases of the junction unmatched. The germline CDR1 and CDR2 sequences are MNHEY and SVGAGI. This CDR3 spans 18 amino acids. CDR3 sequence (DNA): TGTGCCAGCAGTTACTTGGCGGAAGCGGGGGGGACTAAAGATACGCAGTATTTT. This encodes CASSYLAEAGGTKDTQYF.

This clonotype was seen a few times. V gene TRBV12-5 combines with J gene TRBJ1-2; D remains ambiguous. The CDR3 length is 14 residues. CDR1 and CDR2 (germline): LGHNT, FRNRAP. V gave up 0 bases and J gave up 6 bases, with 11 bases separating them. CDR3 nucleotide sequence: TGTGCTAGTGGTTTGGTACCCGCCGGCGATGGCTACACCTTC. Amino acid sequence: CASGLVPAGDGYTF.

This clonotype showed up many times. J is TRBJ2-7 and V is TRBV27; a possible D gene is TRBD2 (5 bases). Trimming took 5 bases from V and 6 from J, leaving 11 bases between them. Germline V gene data show CDR1 as MNHEY and CDR2 as SMNVEV (reference sequence). The CDR3 runs 12 residues. The CDR3 reads CASSPRRGEQYF. For the CDR3, the DNA is TGTGCCAGCAGTCCTAGACGGGGCGAGCAGTACTTC.

The V call is TRBV6-5, the J call TRBJ2-3; D possibly corresponds to TRBD1 (6 bases). The CDR3 extends over 14 amino acids. CDR1 MNHEY and CDR2 SVGAGI come from the germline V gene. V lost 7 bases to trimming and J lost 8 bases, with 19 bases between them. CDR3: CASTPQGILVTQYF. CDR3 nucleotide sequence: TGTGCCAGCACCCCACAGGGAATCCTAGTTACGCAGTATTTT.